By frequency in the sample, the clone carrying this TCR beta chain is medium-sized. What it binds is unknown. The data derive from a study of T cell responses to AZD1222 COVID-19 vaccine. About the study: Analyses pooled second doses at about 4 or about 12 weeks. Regarding the study as a whole: Spike was spanned by vaccine-associated CD4 TCRs, with dominance at 160-218 and 743-854. Most donors were white British, females outnumbered males, and clonal diversity was possibly underestimated.

Using immunoSEQ multiplex PCR, the repertoire was profiled, and TCRdb retains in-frame clones only, with some absent. The repertoire holds about 97,000 clones, with 88% as singletons. The CDR3 length is 15 residues. The germline CDR1 and CDR2 sequences are SGHAT and FQNNGV. V shed 3 bases and J shed 5 bases, with 16 bases lying between them. The rearrangement uses TRBV11-2 and TRBJ1-2; the D gene is possibly TRBD1 (6 bases). The origin of this receptor is an adult in good health. The specimen comprised peripheral blood, sampled on day 0 of AZD1222 vaccination. CDR3 amino acids: CASSFGGGSVYGYTF. For the CDR3, the DNA is TGTGCCAGCAGCTTTGGGGGCGGCAGTGTATATGGCTACACCTTC.